The 23 T cell receptor beta chains presented below share a single source sample, sequenced in a study of control samples from healthy donors and cancer patients. The repertoire was sequenced with immunoSEQ multiplex PCR; TCRdb's copy has only in-frame clones and lacks some. Counted here are around 64,000 clones, roughly 90% occurring once; the ten biggest clones make up around 5.5%. Sequencing used PBMCs. The receptors were gathered from a man between 60 and 75 years old with colorectal cancer.

The CDR3 sequence: CASSLYGGTLNTEAFF. The CDR3 nucleotides are TGTGCCAGCAGCTTATACGGGGGCACGCTAAATACTGAAGCTTTCTTT. The V call is TRBV5-6, the J call TRBJ1-1; TRBD1 might be the D (6 bases). V gave up 2 bases and J gave up 5 bases, with 19 bases separating them. CDR3 size: 16 residues. Germline V CDR1 and CDR2: SGHDT, YYEEEE.

The chain carries TRBV25-1 and TRBJ1-1, with a tentative D call TRBD1 (5 bases). Germline V lookup: CDR1 MGHDK, CDR2 SYGVNS. The CDR3 spans 17 residues. The ends were cut back, 4 bases at V and 0 bases at J, with 18 bases in the middle. The CDR3 DNA reads TGTGCCAGCAGTGGGGTGGGTCGGGGGTTCCTGAACACTGAAGCTTTCTTT. Amino acid sequence: CASSGVGRGFLNTEAFF.

The chain combines TRBV27 with TRBJ2-1, with 7 bases that match TRBD2. The ends lost 3 bases at V and 5 bases at J; junction bases unmatched: 4. Per germline, CDR1 MNHEY and CDR2 SMNVEV (reference sequence). The length of the CDR3 is 14 residues. For the CDR3, the DNA is TGTGCCAGCAGTTTGCAGCGGGGCCACAATGAGCAGTTCTTC. Translation: CASSLQRGHNEQFF.

This clone has just a few counts. The chain is built from TRBV5-4 and TRBJ2-1, with a weak D call TRBD1 (6 bases). Germline assignment: CDR1 SGHNT and CDR2 YYREEE (reference sequence). V lost 0 bases to trimming and J lost 8 bases, with 18 bases between them. This CDR3 has 16 residues. The CDR3, as DNA: TGTGCCAGCAGCTTGGCAGGGCAGGGGAGAGGAGATGAGCAGTTCTTC. Its translation: CASSLAGQGRGDEQFF.

The rearrangement links TRBV4-3 to TRBJ1-5; D remains ambiguous. Germline V gives CDR1 LGHNA, CDR2 YSLEER. With 0 bases removed from V and 0 bases from J, the gap between germline ends came to 12 bases. CDR3 size: 17 residues. The chain's CDR3 is CASSQDYAGDSNQPQHF. CDR3 nucleotide sequence: TGCGCCAGCAGCCAAGATTACGCGGGAGATAGCAATCAGCCCCAGCATTTT.

The genes are TRBV5-1 and TRBJ2-5; D is unresolved. CDR3 length: 12 amino acids. The V gene lost 1 base and the J gene lost 2 bases, with 3 bases spanning the gap. The germline V gene has CDR1 SGHRS and CDR2 YFSETQ. Here the CDR3 reads CASSLRQETQYF. In nucleotides, the CDR3 is TGCGCCAGCAGCTTGAGGCAAGAGACCCAGTACTTC.

This clone was found a few times. The chain carries TRBV19 and TRBJ2-1; 11 nucleotides line up with TRBD2. V was pared by 4 bases and J by 0 bases, with 8 bases of the junction left unmatched. CDR3 size: 18 residues. Germline V CDR1 and CDR2: LNHDA, SQIVND (reference sequence). CDR3 DNA sequence: TGTGCCAGTAGTAGAGGACTAGCGGGCCAAAGCTCCTACAATGAGCAGTTCTTC. Its protein is CASSRGLAGQSSYNEQFF.

This rearrangement joins TRBV6-2 or TRBV6-3 to TRBJ1-1; tentative D call: TRBD1 (6 bases). The CDR3 contains 15 residues. In germline, CDR1 is MNHEY, CDR2 SVGEGT. Trimming stripped 6 bases from V and 1 base from J, with 15 bases between. For the CDR3, the DNA is TGTGCCAGCAGCAGCCTGGGGGCCGGGAACACTGAAGCTTTCTTT. Translation gives CASSSLGAGNTEAFF.

The V call is TRBV5-4, the J call TRBJ2-5; 7 bases match TRBD1. This CDR3 is built from 16 residues. J lost 5 bases, V lost 4 bases, and 14 bases had no gene match. Germline V CDR1 and CDR2: SGHNT, YYREEE (reference sequence). CDR3 sequence (DNA): TGTGCCAGCAGCCGAGAGCGAGGGGGCCGAGGGGAGACCCAGTACTTC. Its translation is CASSRERGGRGETQYF.

The rearrangement uses TRBV10-1 and TRBJ2-3, with 11 positions matching TRBD2. The CDR3 is made up of 16 amino acids. CDR1 and CDR2 (germline): WNHNN, SYGVQD (reference sequence). Germline trimming cut 1 base from V and 3 bases from J; bases unmatched to any gene: 3. CDR3 in DNA: TGCGCCAGCAGTGAGTTCCGACTAGCGGGGACAGATACGCAGTATTTT. The encoded protein is CASSEFRLAGTDTQYF.

The count of this clone is one. The gene calls are TRBV6-1 and TRBJ2-1; D ambiguous. This CDR3 is built from 18 residues. V shed 0 bases and J shed 5 bases, with 20 bases lying between them. Per the germline V gene, CDR1 is MNHNS and CDR2 is SASEGT. This CDR3 is CASSEAGWIGQINNEQFF. CDR3 nucleotides: TGTGCCAGCAGTGAAGCGGGTTGGATTGGTCAGATAAACAATGAGCAGTTCTTC.

The rearrangement links TRBV30 to TRBJ1-1; possibly TRBD1 for D (5 bases). The CDR3 sequence is 15 residues long. The V and J ends lost 0 bases and 0 bases respectively, with 11 bases between them. Germline V gives CDR1 GTSNPN, CDR2 SVGIG (reference sequence). The CDR3 sequence is CAWSVRPGLNTEAFF. The CDR3, as DNA: TGTGCCTGGAGTGTACGTCCAGGGTTGAACACTGAAGCTTTCTTT.

This chain uses TRBV3-1 (or the pseudogene TRBV3-2) with TRBJ2-6; D is ambiguous. Germline lookup yields CDR1 LGHDT and CDR2 YNNKEL (reference sequence). The V gene lost 4 bases and the J gene lost 3 bases, with 7 bases spanning the gap. This CDR3 comprises 14 residues. The chain's CDR3 is CASSPRFGANVLTF. The CDR3 coding sequence is TGTGCCAGCAGCCCCCGTTTTGGGGCCAACGTCCTGACTTTC.

V gene TRBV5-1 combines with J gene TRBJ1-1; D unclear. The V end lost 9 bases, the J end lost 1 base, and 13 bases lay between the germline ends. This CDR3 spans 13 amino acids. Germline CDR1 reads SGHRS; CDR2 reads YFSETQ. The CDR3 DNA sequence: TGCGCCAACCCCCGGACGGAGAACACTGAAGCTTTCTTT. Translated, it gives CANPRTENTEAFF.

The rearrangement uses TRBV19 and TRBJ2-2, with 11 positions matching TRBD2. V dropped 7 bases and J dropped 3; count of bases not matched to a gene: 1. This CDR3 contains 14 residues. Looked up from germline, CDR1 is LNHDA and CDR2 is SQIVND (reference sequence). CDR3: CASKGLADTGELFF. The DNA of the CDR3 is TGTGCCAGTAAGGGACTAGCGGACACCGGGGAGCTGTTTTTT.

Only a few counts were recorded for this clone. V usage is TRBV11-2 and J usage is TRBJ2-7, with TRBD1 matching over 8 bases. The CDR3 spans 15 residues. CDR1 and CDR2 (germline): SGHAT, FQNNGV. V dropped 0 bases and J dropped 5; count of bases not matched to a gene: 6. The DNA of the CDR3 is TGTGCCAGCAGCTTAGACAGGGGGCCGTGGAACGAGCAGTACTTC. This encodes CASSLDRGPWNEQYF. The full variable domain, its missing parts supplied by reference TRBV11-2 and TRBJ2-7, is EAGVAQSPRYKIIEKRQSVAFWCNPISGHATLYWYQQILGQGPKLLIQFQNNGVVDDSQLPKDRFSAERLKGVDSTLKIQPAKLEDSAVYLCASSLDRGPWNEQYFGPGTRLTVT.

This chain joins TRBV19 and TRBJ1-2; 8 bases are a match to TRBD1. The CDR3 length is 14 residues. The germline CDR1 and CDR2 sequences are LNHDA and SQIVND (reference sequence). V gave up 5 bases and J gave up 3 bases; unmatched junction bases: 5. CDR3 amino acids: CASSRQGYDYGYTF. The DNA of the CDR3 is TGTGCCAGTAGTCGACAGGGGTACGACTATGGCTACACCTTC. The full variable domain, completed using reference TRBV19 and TRBJ1-2, is DGGITQSPKYLFRKEGQNVTLSCEQNLNHDAMYWYRQDPGQGLRLIYYSQIVNDFQKGDIAEGYSVSREKKESFPLTVTSAQKNPTAFYLCASSRQGYDYGYTFGSGTRLTVV.

The table lists this clone with a count of one. The chain uses TRBV2 and TRBJ2-7; D is ambiguous. Trimming left V 7 bases short and J 2 bases short, with 12 bases between. This CDR3 contains 13 residues. Germline V gene lookup returns CDR1 SNHLY and CDR2 FYNNEI. This CDR3 is CASKGAVTYEQYF. The CDR3 DNA follows: TGTGCCAGCAAGGGCGCTGTCACCTACGAGCAGTACTTC.

This clone was seen a single time. CDR3 region: CASSFTVDGYTF. In nucleotides, the CDR3 is TGTGCCAGCAGCTTTACGGTTGACGGCTACACCTTC. The chain carries TRBV7-2 and TRBJ1-2; D is unclear. The germline V gene encodes CDR1 SGHTA and CDR2 FQGNSA. The V end was cut by 3 bases, the J end by 8 bases, with 10 bases between. The CDR3 loop spans 12 amino acids. Together with reference TRBV7-2 and TRBJ1-2, the CDR3 gives the full variable domain: GAGVSQSPSNKVTEKGKDVELRCDPISGHTALYWYRQSLGQGLEFLIYFQGNSAPDKSGLPSDRFSAERTGGSVSTLTIQRTQQEDSAVYLCASSFTVDGYTFGSGTRLTVV.

This clone appeared a few times. The chain combines TRBV10-3 with TRBJ1-2, with D unclear. The germline CDR1 and CDR2 sequences are ENHRY and SYGVKD. The CDR3 runs 14 residues. V lost 5 bases and J 2 bases, leaving 12 bases between the germline ends. In nucleotides, the CDR3 is TGTGCCATCAGTCCAGAGGCGGGGAACTATGGCTACACCTTC. This translates into CAISPEAGNYGYTF.

This chain's CDR3 is CSAASYNEQFF. The CDR3, as DNA: TGCAGTGCCGCCTCCTACAATGAGCAGTTCTTC. The chain employs TRBV20-1 and TRBJ2-1; the D is unclear. V lost 6 bases, J lost 0 bases, and 3 bases lay in between. Germline lookup yields CDR1 DFQATT and CDR2 SNEGSKA (reference sequence). The CDR3 runs to 11 residues.

J is TRBJ2-7 and V is TRBV5-1; D perhaps matches TRBD1 (6 bases). Deletions cut 2 bases from V and 2 bases from J, with 11 bases between. The CDR3 has 14 residues. Germline CDR1 reads SGHRS; CDR2 reads YFSETQ. The DNA for the CDR3 is TGCGCCAGCAGCTTTTGGGACAACGCCTACGAGCAGTACTTC. Amino acid sequence: CASSFWDNAYEQYF.

This rearrangement joins TRBV6-6 to TRBJ1-1; 8 bases agree with TRBD1. This CDR3 has 12 amino acids. Germline lookup yields CDR1 MNHNY and CDR2 SVGAGI (reference sequence). Trimming took 5 bases from V and 8 from J; bases not matched to a gene: 4. CDR3 in DNA: TGTGCCAGCAGTCAAGGGACAGGCGAAGCTTTCTTT. This encodes CASSQGTGEAFF.